A single sample gave rise to the 2 T cell receptor beta chains below, sequenced in a study of CD8 T cells in ankylosing spondylitis. TCRdb itself ran the 5' RACE reads through MiXCR, one entry per CDR3 protein. The repertoire holds 200,000 to 300,000 distinct CDR3 sequences, over 9.5% seen once, with 2.6% in the top ten. Material for sequencing was blood, either unsorted or a sorted T cell fraction (not recorded which). Source of these receptors: a male donor with ankylosing spondylitis or in good health (not recorded which).

This clonotype has ten or more counts. The J gene is TRBJ1-5, the V gene TRBV4-1; 11 nucleotides line up with TRBD1. Trimming took 3 bases from V and 2 from J; bases not matched to a gene: 12. Germline loops: CDR1 MGHRA, CDR2 YSYEKL. The CDR3 has 19 residues. CDR3 protein: CASSQAWTGGIIGNQPQHF. In nucleotides, the CDR3 is TGCGCCAGCAGCCAGGCATGGACAGGGGGCATTATTGGCAATCAGCCCCAGCATTTT.

The chain carries TRBV11-2 and TRBJ2-1; 7 positions match TRBD2. Germline V gene sequence: CDR1 SGHAT, CDR2 FQNNGV. Trimming took 5 bases from V and 3 from J; bases not matched to a gene: 16. CDR3 size: 18 residues. CDR3 in amino acids: CASSRQGGTGGIYNEQFF. The CDR3 coding sequence is TGTGCCAGCAGCCGTCAAGGCGGGACGGGGGGTATCTACAATGAGCAGTTCTTC.